Following are 10 T cell receptor beta chains from one sample sequenced in a study of T cell clusters in autoimmune cytopenias. About 37,500 genome equivalents of blood DNA were amplified for TRB. TRB rearrangements were amplified by touch-down multiplex PCR with mixed TRB-A/B primers. From the multiplex PCR reads, TCRdb lists one entry per CDR3 protein and no DNA. This sample's table reports around 5,000 distinct CDR3 sequences. The same sample was also studied in work on T cell repertoires in aging, cancer and after chemotherapy.

Sequenced: peripheral blood. All receptors come from a human donor in good health.

This clonotype is identified as medium-sized from frequency. The V and J genes are TRBV19 and TRBJ2-7. The germline V gene encodes CDR1 LNHDA and CDR2 SQIVND (reference sequence). CDR3 length equals 13 residues. The CDR3 is CASSIGADYEQYF.

The rearrangement links TRBV12-3 or TRBV12-4 to TRBJ1-1; TCRdb designates TRBD1, a call that cannot be tested without DNA. The CDR3 is 14 residues long. The CDR3 sequence is CASSPEGGGRRAFF.

The rearrangement links TRBV15 to TRBJ2-1; TCRdb proposes TRBD1, but this gene call is untestable without DNA. This CDR3 has 16 residues. CDR1 and CDR2 from the germline V gene are LNHNV and YYDKDF (reference sequence). CDR3 protein: CATSRESGDKLDEQFF. Full variable domain (outside the CDR3, taken from reference TRBV15 and TRBJ2-1): DAMVIQNPRYQVTQFGKPVTLSCSQTLNHNVMYWYQQKSSQAPKLLFHYYDKDFNNEADTPDNFQSRRPNTSFCFLDIRSPGLGDTAMYLCATSRESGDKLDEQFFGPGTRLTVL.

The chain has TRBV6-5 and TRBJ1-2. The CDR3 is made up of 13 amino acids. Germline lookup yields CDR1 MNHEY and CDR2 SVGAGI. The CDR3: CASGGRLSYGYTF.

Judged by frequency, this clonotype is medium-sized. The V and J genes are TRBV19 and TRBJ2-2; TCRdb names TRBD1, which stays unverified in the absence of DNA. Germline CDR1 reads LNHDA; CDR2 reads SQIVND (reference sequence). The CDR3 totals 15 residues. This CDR3 is CASSIGSGWGGELFF.

The rearrangement uses TRBV10-3 and TRBJ2-2. The CDR3 totals 17 residues. Per the germline V gene, CDR1 is ENHRY and CDR2 is SYGVKD. The chain's CDR3 is CAISESSGISNTGELFF.

Measured by frequency, this clonotype is medium-sized. The chain joins TRBV6-5 to TRBJ2-5; TCRdb reports TRBD1, a call that lacks DNA to check it against. The germline V gene encodes CDR1 MNHEY and CDR2 SVGAGI. This CDR3 spans 16 amino acids. The CDR3 loop reads CASSPLGAGGLETQYF.

Considering frequency, this clonotype is medium-sized. The chain uses TRBV6-5 and TRBJ1-1. The CDR3 has 11 amino acids. Germline CDR1 MNHEY, CDR2 SVGAGI. This CDR3 reads CASSGVLGAFF.

This clonotype counts as large by frequency. V usage is TRBV19 and J usage is TRBJ2-1; TCRdb picks TRBD1, but there is no DNA to check that call. Germline values: CDR1 LNHDA, CDR2 SQIVND (reference sequence). This CDR3 is 14 amino acids long. CDR3: CASSTRGGNNEQFF. Together with reference TRBV19 and TRBJ2-1, the CDR3 gives the full variable domain: DGGITQSPKYLFRKEGQNVTLSCEQNLNHDAMYWYRQDPGQGLRLIYYSQIVNDFQKGDIAEGYSVSREKKESFPLTVTSAQKNPTAFYLCASSTRGGNNEQFFGPGTRLTVL.

This clonotype registers large by frequency. This chain joins TRBV29-1 and TRBJ2-2. CDR1 and CDR2 from the germline V gene are SQVTM and ANQGSEA. The CDR3 spans 12 residues. The CDR3 sequence is CSVVNGRSELFF.